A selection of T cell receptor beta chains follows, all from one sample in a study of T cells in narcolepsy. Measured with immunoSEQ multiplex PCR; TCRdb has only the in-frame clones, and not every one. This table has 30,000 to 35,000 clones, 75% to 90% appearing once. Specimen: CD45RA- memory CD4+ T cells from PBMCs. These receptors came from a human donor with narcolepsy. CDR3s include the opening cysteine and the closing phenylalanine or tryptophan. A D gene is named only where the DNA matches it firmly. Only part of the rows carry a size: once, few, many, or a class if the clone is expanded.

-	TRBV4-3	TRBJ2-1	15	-	TGCGCCAGCAGCCAAGAAGCGATGTCCTACAATGAGCAGTTCTTC	CASSQEAMSYNEQFF
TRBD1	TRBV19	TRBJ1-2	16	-	TGTGCCAGTAGTGTAGTCCGGACAGGGGGCGGCTATGGCTACACCTTC	CASSVVRTGGGYGYTF
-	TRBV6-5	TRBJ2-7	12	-	TGTGCCAGCAAGGGGACACCATACGAGCAGTACTTC	CASKGTPYEQYF
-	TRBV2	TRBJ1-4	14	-	TGTGCCAGCAGTGAATCCTGGATTTACGAAAAACTGTTTTTT	CASSESWIYEKLFF
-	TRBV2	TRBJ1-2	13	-	TGTGCCAGCAGTTTTAACACAGACTATGGCTACACCTTC	CASSFNTDYGYTF
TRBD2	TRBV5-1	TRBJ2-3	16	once	TGCGCCAGTAAACTGGGACTAGCGGATAGCACAGATACGCAGTATTTT	CASKLGLADSTDTQYF
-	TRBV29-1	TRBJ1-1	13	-	TGCAGCGTTGAAGTGGGAGGCAACACTGAAGCTTTCTTT	CSVEVGGNTEAFF
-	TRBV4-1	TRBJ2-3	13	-	TGCGCCAGCAGCCAAGAGGGCACAGATACGCAGTATTTT	CASSQEGTDTQYF
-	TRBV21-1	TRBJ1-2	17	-	TGTGCCAGCAGCAAAGAAAGAAAGGAAAGTCCTAGGGGCGGCTACACCTTC	CASSKERKESPRGGYTF
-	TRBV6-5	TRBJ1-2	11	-	TGTGCCAGCAGTGACGTTAATGGCTACACCTTC	CASSDVNGYTF
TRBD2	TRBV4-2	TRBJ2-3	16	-	TGTGCCAGCAGCCAAGACGGGACTAGGGGCCAAGGTACGCAGTATTTT	CASSQDGTRGQGTQYF
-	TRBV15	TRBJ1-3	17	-	TGTGCCACCAGCAGTCAACTTTCAGGGAGCTCTGGAAACACCATATATTTT	CATSSQLSGSSGNTIYF
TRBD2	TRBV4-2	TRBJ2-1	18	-	TGTGCCAGCAGCCCTACACTAGCGGGGGGGCGAGGGGACAATGAGCAGTTCTTC	CASSPTLAGGRGDNEQFF
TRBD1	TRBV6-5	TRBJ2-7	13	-	TGTGCCAGCAGTTACACAGGGGATTACGAGCAGTACTTC	CASSYTGDYEQYF
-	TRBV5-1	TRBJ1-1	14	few	TGCGCCAGCAGCTTGCGTTCTATGAACACTGAAGCTTTCTTT	CASSLRSMNTEAFF
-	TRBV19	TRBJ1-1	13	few	TGTGCCATCCAACAAGGGGCCGACACTGAAGCTTTCTTT	CAIQQGADTEAFF
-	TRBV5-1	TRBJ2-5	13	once	TGCGCCAGCAGCCCCGGACCTCAAGAGACCCAGTACTTC	CASSPGPQETQYF
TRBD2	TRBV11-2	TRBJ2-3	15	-	TGTGCCAGCAGAACCCTAGCGGGGCACACAGATACGCAGTATTTT	CASRTLAGHTDTQYF
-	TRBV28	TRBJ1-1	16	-	TGTGCCACCCATCGCGGCAGTCTCAGACTGAACACTGAAGCTTTCTTT	CATHRGSLRLNTEAFF
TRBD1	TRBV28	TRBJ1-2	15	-	TGTGCCAGCAGTTATGGGACAGGGGGAGGTAGTCGCTACACCTTC	CASSYGTGGGSRYTF
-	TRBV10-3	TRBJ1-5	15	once	TGTGCCATCAGTGAGTCCCCACAGTACAATCAGCCCCAGCATTTT	CAISESPQYNQPQHF
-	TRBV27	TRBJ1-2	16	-	TGTGCCAGCAGGCCCCCCGGACGGGGTCAGGCCTATGGCTACACCTTC	CASRPPGRGQAYGYTF
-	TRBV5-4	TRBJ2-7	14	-	TGTGCCAGCAATCAGGACTGGGCTAATGAAGAGCAGTACTTC	CASNQDWANEEQYF
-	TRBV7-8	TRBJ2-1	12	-	TGTGCCAGCAAGGGCCAGGGAAATGAGCAGTTCTTC	CASKGQGNEQFF
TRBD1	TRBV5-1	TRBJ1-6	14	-	TGCGCCAGCAGCGGGGGACAGGTTAATTCACCCCTCCACTTT	CASSGGQVNSPLHF
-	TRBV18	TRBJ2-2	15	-	TGTGCCAGCTCGCCCGGCCCAGGGCGCACCGGGGAGCTGTTTTTT	CASSPGPGRTGELFF
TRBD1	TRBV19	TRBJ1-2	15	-	TGTGCCAGTAGTATAGGACAGGGGGGTAGCTATGGCTACACCTTC	CASSIGQGGSYGYTF
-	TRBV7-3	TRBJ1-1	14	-	TGTGCCAGCAGCCCCCAGGCTGGGACGGCTGTAGCTTTCTTT	CASSPQAGTAVAFF
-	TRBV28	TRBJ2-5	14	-	TGTGCCAGCAGTTTCGGAGGGAATGGAGAGACCCAGTACTTC	CASSFGGNGETQYF
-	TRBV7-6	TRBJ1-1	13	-	TGTGCCAGCAGCTTAAGTGGGAACACTGAAGCTTTCTTT	CASSLSGNTEAFF
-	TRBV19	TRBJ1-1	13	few	TGTGCCAGTAGTATTCTTCGGCGCACTGAAGCTTTCTTT	CASSILRRTEAFF
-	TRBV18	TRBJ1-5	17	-	TGTGCCAGCTCACCGACCCAGGGAGGGGTCGGCAATCAGCCCCAGCATTTT	CASSPTQGGVGNQPQHF
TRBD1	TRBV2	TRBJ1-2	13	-	TGTGCCAGTAGGGGACAGGGGGGGACTGGCTACACCTTC	CASRGQGGTGYTF
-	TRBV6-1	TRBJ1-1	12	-	TGTGCCAGCAGGCGGGACGACACTGAAGCTTTCTTT	CASRRDDTEAFF
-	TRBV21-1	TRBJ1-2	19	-	TGTGCCAGCAGCAAACCATCGAAACTACAGGGGGAGGGGGACTATGGCTACACCTTC	CASSKPSKLQGEGDYGYTF
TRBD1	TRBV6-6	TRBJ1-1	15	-	TGTGCCAGCAGTTACGCTCCTGACAGGGGTACTGAAGCTTTCTTT	CASSYAPDRGTEAFF
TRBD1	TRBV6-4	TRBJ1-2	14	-	TGTGCCAGCAGCATCGACCGGGACAGCTATGGCTACACCTTC	CASSIDRDSYGYTF
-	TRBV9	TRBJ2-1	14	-	TGTGCCAGCAGCTTTCCAGGGACCTACAATGAGCAGTTCTTC	CASSFPGTYNEQFF
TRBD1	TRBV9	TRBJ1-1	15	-	TGTGCCAGCAGCGTAGAGGACAGGAGGAACACTGAAGCTTTCTTT	CASSVEDRRNTEAFF
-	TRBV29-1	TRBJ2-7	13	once	TGCAGCGTTGCGGCTAGCGCATCCTACGAGCAGTACTTC	CSVAASASYEQYF
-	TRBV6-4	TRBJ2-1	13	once	TGTGCCAGCTCCCAAGAACTTGGTAGTGAGCAGTTCTTC	CASSQELGSEQFF
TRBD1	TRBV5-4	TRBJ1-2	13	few	TGTGCCAGCAGCGGACAGGGGGCGGGTGGCTACACCTTC	CASSGQGAGGYTF
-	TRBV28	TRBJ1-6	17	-	TGTGCCAGCAGTCCCCCACAGGCCAGCTCCTATAATTCACCCCTCCACTTT	CASSPPQASSYNSPLHF
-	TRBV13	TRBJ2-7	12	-	TGTGCCAGCAGCTTAGCCGGGTACGAGCAGTACTTC	CASSLAGYEQYF
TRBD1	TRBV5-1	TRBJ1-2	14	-	TGCGCCAGCAGCCCGTTGGACAGGGGGGATGGCTACACCTTC	CASSPLDRGDGYTF
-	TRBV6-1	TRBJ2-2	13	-	TGTGCCAGCAGTGGTGAGCAGAACCGGGAGCTGTTTTTT	CASSGEQNRELFF
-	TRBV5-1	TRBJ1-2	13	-	TGCGCCAGCAGCTTCGGGGGCGACTATGGCTACACCTTC	CASSFGGDYGYTF
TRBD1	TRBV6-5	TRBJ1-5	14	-	TGTGCCAGCAGTCGGACAGGGGTCAATCAGCCCCAGCATTTT	CASSRTGVNQPQHF
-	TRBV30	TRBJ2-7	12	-	TGTGCCTGGAGTGGGCAGGGCTACGAGCAGTACTTC	CAWSGQGYEQYF
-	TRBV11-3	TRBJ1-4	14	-	TGTGCCAGCAGCTTAGCAGGGGATCAAGAAAAACTGTTTTTT	CASSLAGDQEKLFF
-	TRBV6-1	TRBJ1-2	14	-	TGTGCCAGCAGTGAAAATCAGGGAATGAGTGGCTACACCTTC	CASSENQGMSGYTF
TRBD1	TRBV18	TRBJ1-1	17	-	TGTGCCAGCTCACCACGGGGTCCGGGACAGGGGGACACTGAAGCTTTCTTT	CASSPRGPGQGDTEAFF
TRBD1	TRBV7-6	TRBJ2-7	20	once	TGTGCCAGCAGCGCACTTGTTACAGGGGGCGGTAGCTCCAGCTCCTACGAGCAGTACTTC	CASSALVTGGGSSSSYEQYF
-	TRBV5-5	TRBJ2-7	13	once	TGTGCCAGCAGCTTGGGACCCGACTACGAGCAGTACTTC	CASSLGPDYEQYF
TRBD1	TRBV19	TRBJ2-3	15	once	TGTGCCAGTAACCCAAGGGACAGAAGCACAGATACGCAGTATTTT	CASNPRDRSTDTQYF
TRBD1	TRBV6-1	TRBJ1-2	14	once	TGTGCCAGCAGTACCCCAGGGGGGGGATCTGGCTACACCTTC	CASSTPGGGSGYTF
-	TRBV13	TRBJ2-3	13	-	TGTGCCAGCAGCTTAGGCCCTACAGATACGCAGTATTTT	CASSLGPTDTQYF
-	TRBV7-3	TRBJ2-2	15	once	TGTGCCAGCAGCTTAACAGGGGGGCGGACCGGGGAGCTGTTTTTT	CASSLTGGRTGELFF